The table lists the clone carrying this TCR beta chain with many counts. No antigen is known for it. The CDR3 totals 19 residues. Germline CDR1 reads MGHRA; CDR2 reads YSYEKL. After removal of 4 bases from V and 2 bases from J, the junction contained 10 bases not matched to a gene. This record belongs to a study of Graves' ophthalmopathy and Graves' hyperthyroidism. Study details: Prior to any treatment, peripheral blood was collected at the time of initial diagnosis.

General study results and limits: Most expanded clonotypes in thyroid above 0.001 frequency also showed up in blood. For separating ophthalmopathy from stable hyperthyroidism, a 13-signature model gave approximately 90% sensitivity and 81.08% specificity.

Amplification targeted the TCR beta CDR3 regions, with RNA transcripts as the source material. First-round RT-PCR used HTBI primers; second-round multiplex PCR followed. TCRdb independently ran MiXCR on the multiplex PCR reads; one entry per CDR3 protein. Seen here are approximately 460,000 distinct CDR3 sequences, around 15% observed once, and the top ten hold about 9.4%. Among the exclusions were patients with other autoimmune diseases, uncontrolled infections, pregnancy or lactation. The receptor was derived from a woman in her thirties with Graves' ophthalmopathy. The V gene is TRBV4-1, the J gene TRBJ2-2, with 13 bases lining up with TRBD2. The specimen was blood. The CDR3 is CASSRGLAGSSFNTGELFF. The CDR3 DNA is TGCGCCAGCAGCCGGGGACTAGCGGGATCCTCCTTTAACACCGGGGAGCTGTTTTTT.